The sequence of this T cell receptor (beta chain) was determined in a study of spatial heterogeneity in lung cancer. Overall study: Counts of TCR transcripts in tumor regions correlated strongly with a matched bulk RNA-seq T cell module score. Notes on the study in general: Tumors with more nonsynonymous mutations had more expanded intratumoral alpha and beta TCRs. Ubiquitous and regional nonsynonymous mutations were each tracked by the matching count of ubiquitous or regional expanded TCRs.

Noted time point: sample taken at primary tumor resection. V lost 0 bases and J 1 base, leaving 6 bases between the germline ends. The V gene's germline CDR1 is LGHDT and CDR2 YNNKEL (reference sequence). This CDR3 is 15 amino acids long. There are many counts of this clonotype. The antigen is unknown. TCR cDNA molecules each carried a unique molecular identifier. TCRdb redid the calling of the 5' RACE reads with MiXCR, one entry per CDR3 protein. The sample contains over 25,000 distinct CDR3 sequences, approximately 6.5% of which appear only once. The chain combines TRBV3-1 with TRBJ2-2; D remains ambiguous. The sequence came from a male donor with early-stage non-small cell lung cancer. The sequenced sample was lung tumor tissue, obtained at surgery. The CDR3 loop is CASSQDFGNTGELFF. The CDR3 coding sequence is TGTGCCAGCAGCCAAGATTTTGGGAACACCGGGGAGCTGTTTTTT.